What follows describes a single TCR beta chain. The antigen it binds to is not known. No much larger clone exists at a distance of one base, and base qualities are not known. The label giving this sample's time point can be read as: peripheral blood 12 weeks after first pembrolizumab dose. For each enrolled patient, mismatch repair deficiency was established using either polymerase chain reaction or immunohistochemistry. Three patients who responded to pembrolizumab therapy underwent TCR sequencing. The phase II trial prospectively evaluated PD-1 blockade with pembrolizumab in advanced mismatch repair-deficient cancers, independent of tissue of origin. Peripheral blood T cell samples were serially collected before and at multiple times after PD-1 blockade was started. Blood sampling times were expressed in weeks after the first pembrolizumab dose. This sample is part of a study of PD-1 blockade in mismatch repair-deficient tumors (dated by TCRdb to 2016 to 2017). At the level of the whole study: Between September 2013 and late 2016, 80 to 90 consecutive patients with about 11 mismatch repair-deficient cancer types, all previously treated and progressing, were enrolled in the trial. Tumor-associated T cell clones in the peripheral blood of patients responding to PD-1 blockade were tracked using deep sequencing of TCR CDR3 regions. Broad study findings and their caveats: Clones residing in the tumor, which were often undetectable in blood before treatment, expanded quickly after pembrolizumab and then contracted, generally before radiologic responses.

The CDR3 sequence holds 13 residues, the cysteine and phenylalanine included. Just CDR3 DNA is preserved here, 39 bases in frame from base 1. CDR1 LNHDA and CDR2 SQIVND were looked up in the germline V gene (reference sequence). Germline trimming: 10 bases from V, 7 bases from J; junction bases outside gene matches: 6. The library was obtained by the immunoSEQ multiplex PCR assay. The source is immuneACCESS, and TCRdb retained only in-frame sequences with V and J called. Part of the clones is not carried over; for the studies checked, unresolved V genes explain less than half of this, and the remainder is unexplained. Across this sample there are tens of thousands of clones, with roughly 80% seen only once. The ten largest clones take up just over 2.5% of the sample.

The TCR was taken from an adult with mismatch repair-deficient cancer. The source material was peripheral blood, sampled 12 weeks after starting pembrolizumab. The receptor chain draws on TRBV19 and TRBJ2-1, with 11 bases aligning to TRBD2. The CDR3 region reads CATGLAGINEQFF. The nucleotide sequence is TGTGCCACTGGACTAGCGGGCATTAATGAGCAGTTCTTC.